This T cell receptor beta chain was retrieved from a study of shared clonotypes between healthy human individuals. Findings and limits, study-wide: Inspection by rarefaction showed sorted-subset sequencing to be incomplete despite large depth. Non-shared clonotypes had lower generation probabilities than those shared by all four donors. How much donors shared clonotypes was expected to be affected by sequencing depth.

This CDR3 spans 16 amino acids. The V and J ends lost 4 bases and 10 bases respectively, with 22 bases between them. Germline V gene data show CDR1 as SGHAT and CDR2 as FQNNGV. CD45RO negativity and positive selection for CCR7 defined naive CD8 cells, a population that excluded terminally differentiated effector memory CD45RA+ cells. TCRdb keeps only in-frame clones here, not all; method: immunoSEQ multiplex PCR. The repertoire holds 550,000 to 750,000 clones, with around 90% as singletons. Regarding this clone: What it binds is unknown.

Source material: naive CD8+ T cells sorted from blood. The V and J genes are TRBV11-2 and TRBJ1-4; TRBD1 might be the D (6 bases). This clonotype was sampled from a young man in good health. For the CDR3, the DNA is TGTGCCAGCAGCTCTAGCCAGGGCAGGGGTTTTGGAAAACTGTTTTTT. Encoded protein: CASSSSQGRGFGKLFF.